This TCR beta chain was captured by sequencing in a study of early T cells in non-severe SARS-CoV-2 infection. Study-level information: Unsorted whole-blood RNA was sequenced in bulk, leaving chains unpaired.

Study-level results: Matching results from VDJdb favored anti-spike CD8 responses, leaving private and CD4 specificities undetected.

The length of the CDR3 is 16 residues. Attachment of unique molecular identifiers to individual cDNA molecules was performed. In TCRdb, the 5' RACE reads were re-called with MiXCR into one record per CDR3 protein. The sample has 43,000 or so distinct CDR3 sequences, under 9.5% seen once. This clonotype was found many times. The antigen remains undetermined. The V call is TRBV21-1, the J call TRBJ1-2; no check of the table's D call, TRBD1, against the DNA was made. TRBV21-1 is recorded as a pseudogene. The clonotype originates from an adult who was a healthcare worker with PCR-confirmed SARS-CoV-2 infection or an uninfected control (not recorded which). Sequencing used whole blood. CDR3 loop: CASSRLPGQGGYGYTF. The CDR3 DNA sequence: TGTGCCAGCAGCAGATTACCGGGACAGGGAGGGTATGGCTACACCTTC.